These 13 T cell receptor beta chains were all obtained from the same sample, sequenced in a study of T cell responses to AZD1222 COVID-19 vaccine. Assay: immunoSEQ multiplex PCR; the TCRdb copy retains only in-frame clones and omits some. The sample includes about 200,000 clones, approximately 90% of them seen just once. The sample consisted of peripheral blood, taken 28 days after the second AZD1222 dose. Receptor source: an adult who received the AZD1222 COVID-19 vaccine.

This chain's CDR3 is CAWASGLVGNEQFF. For the CDR3, the DNA is TGTGCCTGGGCTTCGGGACTAGTGGGCAATGAGCAGTTCTTC. The chain recombines TRBV30 with TRBJ2-1, with 8 bases matching TRBD2. The CDR3 runs 14 residues. V lost 5 bases to trimming and J lost 6 bases; unmatched junction nucleotides: 9. CDR1 and CDR2 from the germline V gene are GTSNPN and SVGIG (reference sequence).

The chain is built from TRBV14 and TRBJ1-1; possible D gene TRBD1, 5 bases. V was cut by 4 bases and J by 3 bases, with 21 bases left in between. Germline CDR1 and CDR2: SGHDN and FVKESK. CDR3 length: 17 residues. This CDR3 reads CASSLRSGENRYTEAFF. The CDR3, as DNA: TGTGCCAGCAGCCTTCGGTCCGGGGAAAACAGGTACACTGAAGCTTTCTTT.

The chain uses TRBV2 and TRBJ1-3, with a tentative D call TRBD1 (5 bases). Deletions cut 7 bases from V and 4 bases from J, with 14 bases between. CDR1 is SNHLY and CDR2 is FYNNEI in the germline V gene. This CDR3 region has 14 residues. The CDR3 is CASKLGTSGNTIYF. CDR3 DNA sequence: TGTGCCAGCAAGCTCGGGACTTCCGGAAACACCATATATTTT.

For the CDR3, the DNA is TGTGCCAGCAGCGGCGGACAGGGGGCGGATACGCAGTATTTT. This encodes CASSGGQGADTQYF. This chain connects TRBV11-3 to TRBJ2-3; 11 bases are a match to TRBD1. The V segment lost 5 bases and the J segment 6 bases; nucleotides outside the gene matches: 4. Germline V CDR1 and CDR2: SGHNT, YENEEA. The CDR3 totals 14 residues. Combining the CDR3 with reference TRBV11-3 and TRBJ2-3 gives the whole variable domain EAGVVQSPRYKIIEKKQPVAFWCNPISGHNTLYWYLQNLGQGPELLIRYENEEAVDDSQLPKDRFSAERLKGVDSTLKIQPAELGDSAVYLCASSGGQGADTQYFGPGTRLTVL.

V gene TRBV2 combines with J gene TRBJ2-3, with unresolved D. Germline assignment: CDR1 SNHLY and CDR2 FYNNEI. V lost 2 bases and J 4 bases, leaving 4 bases between the germline ends. This CDR3 comprises 12 residues. This CDR3 reads CASSEFPDTQYF. In nucleotides, the CDR3 is TGTGCCAGCAGTGAATTTCCAGATACGCAGTATTTT.

This chain connects TRBV28 to TRBJ1-5, with D perhaps TRBD1 (6 bases). The CDR3 length is 14 residues. V was cut by 4 bases and J by 6 bases, with 13 bases left in between. Germline CDR1 is MDHEN and CDR2 is SYDVKM. For the CDR3, the DNA is TGTGCCAGCAGTTCCTTATCAGGGGTTCAGCCCCAGCATTTT. Amino acids: CASSSLSGVQPQHF.

The chain carries TRBV5-1 and TRBJ1-1; D remains ambiguous. CDR3 length: 14 residues. V gave up 1 base and J gave up 1 base, with 8 bases separating them. Germline loops: CDR1 SGHRS, CDR2 YFSETQ. The CDR3 region is CASSLPSENTEAFF. The CDR3 DNA reads TGCGCCAGCAGCTTGCCATCTGAGAACACTGAAGCTTTCTTT.

The chain carries TRBV12-5 and TRBJ1-2, with D unclear. The V end was cut by 0 bases, the J end by 5 bases, with 10 bases between. This CDR3 is 14 amino acids long. The germline gives CDR1 LGHNT, CDR2 FRNRAP. The CDR3 loop is CASGLVPHLYGYTF. CDR3 sequence (DNA): TGTGCTAGTGGTTTGGTACCGCACCTATATGGCTACACCTTC.

V usage is TRBV6-5 and J usage is TRBJ1-2, with D maybe TRBD1 (5 bases). Trimming took off 5 bases at V and 4 bases at J, with 8 bases between the two ends. Germline V gene data show CDR1 as MNHEY and CDR2 as SVGAGI. The CDR3 length is 12 residues. DNA for the CDR3: TGTGCCAGCAGTCGGGACCTCTATGGCTACACCTTC. This encodes CASSRDLYGYTF.

The V gene is TRBV28, the J gene TRBJ1-5, with a possible D match to TRBD1 (6 bases). V lost 7 bases and J 2 bases, leaving 15 bases between the germline ends. The germline gives CDR1 MDHEN, CDR2 SYDVKM. The CDR3 totals 15 residues. CDR3 residues: CASNNRVGGNQPQHF. The CDR3 region has the DNA TGTGCCAGCAATAACAGGGTCGGGGGCAATCAGCCCCAGCATTTT.

The chain has TRBV19 and TRBJ2-1, with D perhaps TRBD2 (6 bases). The CDR3 runs to 15 residues. V was trimmed by 5 bases and J by 3 bases, leaving 14 bases between them. The germline V gene has CDR1 LNHDA and CDR2 SQIVND (reference sequence). CDR3 DNA sequence: TGTGCCAGTAGTCCCCCGGAGGGCCACTACAATGAGCAGTTCTTC. It translates to CASSPPEGHYNEQFF.

The chain joins TRBV25-1 to TRBJ1-6; a weak D match, TRBD1 (5 bases). Germline assignment: CDR1 MGHDK and CDR2 SYGVNS. Between the trimmed V and J ends, which lost 4 bases and 5 bases, there was a span of 6 bases. CDR3 size: 13 residues. CDR3 sequence reads: CASSGQNNSPLHF. CDR3 sequence (DNA): TGTGCCAGCAGTGGACAGAATAATTCACCCCTCCACTTT.

The gene calls are TRBV3-1 (or the pseudogene TRBV3-2) and TRBJ2-1; D is undetermined. The CDR3 is 15 residues long. V lost 4 bases and J 2 bases, leaving 12 bases between the germline ends. Germline CDR1 reads LGHDT; CDR2 reads YNNKEL (reference sequence). The CDR3 reads CASSPGWSPYNEQFF. The CDR3 DNA reads TGTGCCAGCAGCCCAGGCTGGTCCCCCTACAATGAGCAGTTCTTC.